One and the same sample provided the 32 T cell receptor beta chains below, sequenced in a study of T cells in Graves' hyperthyroidism and ophthalmopathy. What was amplified from RNA transcripts were TCR beta CDR3 regions. HTBI primers were used for first-round RT-PCR of the TCR CDR3. TCRdb re-analysed the multiplex PCR reads in MiXCR, keeping a single row per CDR3 protein. The data hold some 530,000 distinct CDR3 sequences, with approximately 23% observed a single time. Sequenced: blood. Source of these receptors: a woman in her 70s with Graves' ophthalmopathy.

This clonotype was detected only a few times. The rearrangement uses TRBV20-1 and TRBJ2-7; 13 bases map to TRBD2. V shed 5 bases and J 2 bases; nucleotides not matched to a gene: 15. The CDR3 spans 18 residues. Germline V lookup: CDR1 DFQATT, CDR2 SNEGSKA (reference sequence). CDR3 residues: CSASGGTSGAVRPYEQYF. The CDR3 DNA reads TGCAGTGCTTCAGGGGGGACTAGCGGGGCCGTGCGTCCCTACGAGCAGTACTTC.

The chain uses TRBV7-6 and TRBJ2-2; perhaps TRBD1 as D (5 bases). In germline, CDR1 is SGHVS, CDR2 FNYEAQ. V dropped 1 base and J dropped 3 bases, with 9 bases sitting between them. The CDR3 length is 15 residues. The CDR3 DNA reads TGTGCCAGCAGCTTAGTCAGGGCGGACACCGGGGAGCTGTTTTTT. Translating it yields CASSLVRADTGELFF.

Many counts were recorded for this clonotype. This chain links TRBV11-2 with TRBJ1-4; maybe TRBD1 (5 bases). Germline values: CDR1 SGHAT, CDR2 FQNNGV. The CDR3 runs 15 residues. Deletions cut 5 bases from V and 0 bases from J, with 10 bases between. The CDR3 nucleotides are TGTGCCAGCAGCGGGCAGGGTGCAACTAATGAAAAACTGTTTTTT. It translates to CASSGQGATNEKLFF.

The chain is built from TRBV20-1 and TRBJ2-7; perhaps TRBD2 as D (5 bases). V was pared by 7 bases and J by 6 bases, with 28 bases between. The length of the CDR3 is 16 residues. Germline V gene lookup returns CDR1 DFQATT and CDR2 SNEGSKA (reference sequence). CDR3 region: CSVSLEEPRTLGEQYF. The CDR3 DNA follows: TGCAGTGTTAGCTTGGAGGAGCCACGCACCCTTGGCGAGCAGTACTTC.

Ten or more counts support this clonotype. The chain combines TRBV6-2 or TRBV6-3 with TRBJ2-1; no definite D call. The ends were cut back, 5 bases at V and 6 bases at J, with 11 bases in the middle. Germline V gives CDR1 MNHEY, CDR2 SVGEGT. This CDR3 spans 13 amino acids. The chain's CDR3 is CASSTSLTNEQFF. The CDR3, as DNA: TGTGCCAGCAGTACCTCCCTGACCAATGAGCAGTTCTTC.

The rearrangement uses TRBV20-1 and TRBJ2-1; perhaps TRBD1 as D (8 bases). The CDR3 extends over 14 amino acids. Trimming took 5 bases from V and 4 from J, leaving 15 bases between them. Germline CDR1 is DFQATT and CDR2 is SNEGSKA (reference sequence). The CDR3 sequence: CSAEQGGGYNEQFF. CDR3 in DNA: TGCAGTGCTGAACAGGGGGGGGGTTACAATGAGCAGTTCTTC.

Only a few counts were recorded for this clonotype. The chain couples TRBV19 to TRBJ1-6, with 10 bases identical to TRBD1. This CDR3 comprises 15 residues. J was trimmed by 9 bases and V by 3 bases; bases with no gene match: 5. CDR1 and CDR2 (germline): LNHDA, SQIVND (reference sequence). CDR3: CASSIMGQGFSPLHF. CDR3 coding DNA: TGTGCCAGTAGTATCATGGGACAGGGGTTTTCACCCCTCCACTTT.

There are many counts of this clonotype. The chain is built from TRBV12-3 or TRBV12-4 and TRBJ2-1, with D perhaps given as TRBD1 or TRBD2 (6 bases each). V was shortened by 6 bases and J by 8 bases, with 20 bases between the two germline ends. The CDR3 totals 15 residues. CDR3 in DNA: TGTGCCAGCAGCTTGGGGTCGGGGGCCTGGGATGAGCAGTTCTTC. This codes for CASSLGSGAWDEQFF.

This clonotype has only a few counts. V and J are TRBV19 and TRBJ2-2; D remains unclear. The CDR3 covers 15 residues. Germline V gives CDR1 LNHDA, CDR2 SQIVND (reference sequence). The germline V and J ends were trimmed by 2 bases and 6 bases, with 13 bases remaining between them. In nucleotides, the CDR3 is TGTGCCAGTAGTATATTGACGGGCCCCCCCGGGGAGCTGTTTTTT. As protein: CASSILTGPPGELFF.

This clonotype was counted at least ten times. The chain links TRBV28 to TRBJ2-5; D possibly uses TRBD1 or TRBD2 (5 bases each). The CDR3 is 15 residues long. From germline, CDR1 is MDHEN and CDR2 SYDVKM. The ends were cut back, 6 bases at V and 1 base at J, with 15 bases in the middle. The CDR3: CASSYSGTPQETQYF. DNA for the CDR3: TGTGCCAGCAGCTACTCCGGGACCCCCCAAGAGACCCAGTACTTC.

This clonotype turned up a few times. V is TRBV9 and J is TRBJ1-1; D might be TRBD1 (5 bases). V lost 1 base and J lost 1, with 8 bases in between. Germline CDR1 reads SGDLS; CDR2 reads YYNGEE. The CDR3 has 14 residues. Written as DNA, the CDR3 is TGTGCCAGCAGCGTACATGGGGGGAACACTGAAGCTTTCTTT. Amino acid sequence: CASSVHGGNTEAFF.

In this sample, this clonotype turned up once. V and J are TRBV19 and TRBJ1-1; 8 bases map to TRBD1. Looked up from germline, CDR1 is LNHDA and CDR2 is SQIVND (reference sequence). CDR3 length equals 14 residues. V shed 7 bases, J shed 4 bases, and the junction held 8 bases outside the gene matches. The DNA of the CDR3 is TGTGCCAGTACCGTGACAGGGGTGGGCACTGAAGCTTTCTTT. Translating it yields CASTVTGVGTEAFF.

The table lists this clonotype with many counts. The chain joins TRBV28 to TRBJ2-1; D is perhaps TRBD2 (6 bases). V lost 8 bases to trimming and J lost 0 bases, with 14 bases between them. This CDR3 has 15 residues. The germline gives CDR1 MDHEN, CDR2 SYDVKM. CDR3 sequence (DNA): TGTGCCAGCGGGGGGACTTCCAGCTCCTACAATGAGCAGTTCTTC. Its translation: CASGGTSSSYNEQFF.

This clonotype appeared many times. CDR3 nucleotides: TGTGCCAGCAGTTTAGGGGGCAGCCCCTACGAGCAGTACTTC. This translates into CASSLGGSPYEQYF. The chain recombines TRBV28 with TRBJ2-7, with a weak D call TRBD1 (6 bases). Trimming stripped 2 bases from V and 2 bases from J, with 10 bases between. The CDR3 consists of 14 residues. The germline gives CDR1 MDHEN, CDR2 SYDVKM.

This clonotype showed up many times. The V gene is TRBV28, the J gene TRBJ1-1; TRBD1 might be the D (6 bases). The V end lost 4 bases, the J end lost 5 bases, and 17 bases lay between the germline ends. The length of the CDR3 is 15 residues. The germline V gene encodes CDR1 MDHEN and CDR2 SYDVKM. Here the CDR3 DNA reads TGTGCCAGCAGTTCGGGGGGCTATAGTCGGACTGAAGCTTTCTTT. Residues: CASSSGGYSRTEAFF.

The V gene is TRBV27, the J gene TRBJ2-2; no reliable D call. Germline-derived CDR1 and CDR2 are MNHEY and SMNVEV (reference sequence). The CDR3 runs to 14 residues. V was trimmed by 0 bases and J by 5 bases, leaving 7 bases between them. Written as DNA, the CDR3 is TGTGCCAGCAGTTTATCTTTTAAAACCGGGGAGCTGTTTTTT. Translated, it gives CASSLSFKTGELFF.

The V and J genes are TRBV3-1 and TRBJ1-2; maybe TRBD1 (5 bases). Germline CDR1 and CDR2: LGHDT and YNNKEL (reference sequence). The CDR3 is 16 residues long. Trimming took 0 bases from V and 4 from J, leaving 15 bases between them. The CDR3 DNA reads TGTGCCAGCAGCCAAGAGATGTCAGGGACTTCCTATGGCTACACCTTC. It yields the protein CASSQEMSGTSYGYTF.

This clonotype was recorded many times. The chain employs TRBV7-8 and TRBJ2-2, with TRBD2 matching over 8 bases. CDR3 length equals 14 residues. J lost 4 bases, V lost 3 bases, and 1 base had no gene match. The V gene's germline CDR1 is SGHVS and CDR2 FQNEAQ. Here the CDR3 DNA reads TGTGCCAGCAGCTTGACTAGCGTCACCGGGGAGCTGTTTTTT. Translated: CASSLTSVTGELFF.

In its sample, this clonotype was seen many times. This chain joins TRBV28 and TRBJ1-1, with D tentatively TRBD1 (6 bases). Germline V gene lookup returns CDR1 MDHEN and CDR2 SYDVKM. V was trimmed by 6 bases and J by 2 bases, leaving 13 bases between them. The CDR3 length is 14 residues. The chain's CDR3 is CASSLQGSNTEAFF. The CDR3 bases are TGTGCCAGCAGCCTACAGGGATCAAACACTGAAGCTTTCTTT.

The rearrangement joins TRBV27 to TRBJ1-1; no reliable D call. V lost 7 bases and J 4 bases, leaving 19 bases between the germline ends. The CDR3 loop spans 15 amino acids. In germline, CDR1 is MNHEY, CDR2 SMNVEV (reference sequence). Written as DNA, the CDR3 is TGTGCCAGCAAATCCTCCTCGGGTCGCGGCACTGAAGCTTTCTTT. As protein: CASKSSSGRGTEAFF.

The sample holds a few counts of this clonotype. V gene TRBV12-3 or TRBV12-4 combines with J gene TRBJ1-2; 7 nucleotides align to TRBD1. V gave up 0 bases and J gave up 7 bases; unmatched junction bases: 2. The CDR3 is made up of 13 amino acids. The CDR3 reads CASSLAGTAGYTF. Written as DNA, the CDR3 is TGTGCCAGCAGTTTAGCGGGGACAGCTGGCTACACCTTC.

The rearrangement uses TRBV30 and TRBJ2-3; D ambiguous. Looked up from germline, CDR1 is GTSNPN and CDR2 is SVGIG (reference sequence). V was clipped by 0 bases and J by 1 base, with 2 bases between them. The CDR3 extends over 12 amino acids. The CDR3 loop is CAWSVGTDTQYF. The CDR3 region has the DNA TGTGCCTGGAGTGTAGGCACAGATACGCAGTATTTT.

This clonotype was seen a handful of times. The rearrangement uses TRBV28 and TRBJ1-4; D unclear. Germline CDR1 MDHEN, CDR2 SYDVKM. The CDR3 runs 14 residues. The germline V and J ends were trimmed by 6 bases and 4 bases, with 12 bases remaining between them. The CDR3 nucleotides are TGTGCCAGCAGGCTGGGATCAAATAATGAAAAACTGTTTTTT. This gives the protein CASRLGSNNEKLFF.

This sequence joins TRBV18 and TRBJ2-1, with D tentatively TRBD1 or TRBD2 (6 bases each). The V gene's germline CDR1 is KGHSH and CDR2 LQKENI. V was cut by 2 bases and J by 7 bases, with 15 bases left in between. This CDR3 is built from 15 residues. The CDR3 is CASSPWGAIGNEQFF. CDR3 DNA: TGTGCCAGCTCACCATGGGGGGCGATTGGGAATGAGCAGTTCTTC.

In this sample, this clonotype turned up once. The V call is TRBV11-2, the J call TRBJ2-1, with 14 bases matching TRBD2. CDR1 is SGHAT and CDR2 is FQNNGV in the germline V gene. Unmatched junction bases numbered 13, after V lost 3 bases and J lost 3 bases. The CDR3 consists of 20 residues. CDR3 nucleotide sequence: TGTGCCAGCAGCTTTGGGACTAGCGGGAGCTCAACTGAAGGCTACAATGAGCAGTTCTTC. It specifies CASSFGTSGSSTEGYNEQFF.

This chain uses TRBV20-1 with TRBJ1-4; a weak D match, TRBD1 (5 bases). Germline CDR1 and CDR2: DFQATT and SNEGSKA (reference sequence). This CDR3 contains 11 residues. V dropped 6 bases and J dropped 5 bases, with 7 bases sitting between them. CDR3 in DNA: TGCAGTGCATGGACAAATGAAAAACTGTTTTTT. It encodes CSAWTNEKLFF.

This clonotype has ten or more counts. V and J are TRBV7-9 and TRBJ2-1; a weak D match, TRBD2 (5 bases). Trimming shortened V by 7 bases and J by 3 bases, and 16 bases separated the two germline ends. The CDR3 length is 15 residues. From germline, CDR1 is SEHNR and CDR2 FQNEAQ (reference sequence). CDR3 sequence (DNA): TGTGCCAGCACCGGAGGTCCCGCCTTCTACAATGAGCAGTTCTTC. It specifies CASTGGPAFYNEQFF.

This clonotype was picked up a small number of times. The chain has TRBV20-1 and TRBJ2-7, with a tentative D call TRBD1 (6 bases). V gave up 5 bases and J gave up 9 bases, with 17 bases separating them. Germline CDR1 is DFQATT and CDR2 is SNEGSKA (reference sequence). This CDR3 is 12 amino acids long. The CDR3 sequence: CSAPGDPLAQYF. Written as DNA, the CDR3 is TGCAGTGCTCCAGGGGACCCCCTGGCGCAGTACTTC.

This clonotype turned up a few times. This chain joins TRBV27 and TRBJ1-6; D remains ambiguous. The CDR3 has 14 residues. Germline CDR1 is MNHEY and CDR2 is SMNVEV (reference sequence). V lost 8 bases and J 3 bases, leaving 11 bases between the germline ends. In DNA, the CDR3 is TGTGCCAGCCGGAGGGAGGGCTATAATTCACCCCTCCACTTT. Encoded protein: CASRREGYNSPLHF.

This sequence joins TRBV12-3 or TRBV12-4 and TRBJ2-1, with 14 positions matching TRBD2. The CDR3 is 16 amino acids. The trim removed 6 bases at V and 3 bases at J, leaving 4 bases unmatched. CDR3 in amino acids: CASRLGLAGVYNEQFF. The CDR3, as DNA: TGTGCCAGCAGGTTGGGACTAGCGGGAGTCTACAATGAGCAGTTCTTC.

For this clonotype: Just one base apart from a much larger clone, this may be a read error. Here the CDR3 reads CASSWRLAGESEQFF. CDR3 nucleotide sequence: TGTGCCAGCAGTTGGCGACTAGCGGGAGAAAGTGAGCAGTTCTTC. The rearrangement uses TRBV27 and TRBJ2-1; 12 bases map to TRBD2. The CDR3 runs 15 residues. The V gene's germline CDR1 is MNHEY and CDR2 SMNVEV (reference sequence). The trim removed 4 bases at V and 9 bases at J, leaving 7 bases unmatched.

The chain recombines TRBV4-2 with TRBJ1-3, with 7 bases aligning to TRBD1. The CDR3 sequence is 15 residues long. Trimming cost V 0 bases and J 7 bases; bases outside gene matches: 6. In germline, CDR1 is LGHNA, CDR2 YNFKEQ. The CDR3 loop reads CASSQDNRGSNTIYF. DNA of the CDR3: TGTGCCAGCAGCCAAGATAACAGGGGAAGTAACACCATATATTTT.